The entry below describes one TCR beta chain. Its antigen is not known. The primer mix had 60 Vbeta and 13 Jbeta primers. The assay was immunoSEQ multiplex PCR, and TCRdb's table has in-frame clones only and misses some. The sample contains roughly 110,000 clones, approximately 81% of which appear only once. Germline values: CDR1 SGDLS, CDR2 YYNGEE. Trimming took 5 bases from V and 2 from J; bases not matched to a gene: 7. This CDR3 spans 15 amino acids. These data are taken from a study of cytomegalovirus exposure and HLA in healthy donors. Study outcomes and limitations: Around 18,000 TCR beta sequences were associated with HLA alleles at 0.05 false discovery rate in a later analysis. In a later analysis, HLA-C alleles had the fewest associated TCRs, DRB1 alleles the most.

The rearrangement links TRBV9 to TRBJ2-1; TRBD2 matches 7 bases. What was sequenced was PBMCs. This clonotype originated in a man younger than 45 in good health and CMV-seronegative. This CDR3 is CASSPRGEAYNEQFF. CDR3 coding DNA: TGTGCCAGCAGTCCCCGGGGGGAGGCCTACAATGAGCAGTTCTTC. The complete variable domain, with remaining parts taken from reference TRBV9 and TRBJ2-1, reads DSGVTQTPKHLITATGQRVTLRCSPRSGDLSVYWYQQSLDQGLQFLIQYYNGEERAKGNILERFSAQQFPDLHSELNLSSLELGDSALYFCASSPRGEAYNEQFFGPGTRLTVL.